This T cell receptor (beta chain) was observed in a study of blood T cell repertoires in COVID-19. At the level of the study: Acute-phase and convalescent COVID-19 samples originated in the United States, Italy and Spain. Sources were T cells, B-cell-depleted T cells, or PBMCs; the material itself was cDNA or gDNA.

As processed by the authors: Quantification of nucleated cells was approximated via reference gene primer amplification. Some clones are missing from TCRdb's copy, which holds only in-frame ones; the method was immunoSEQ multiplex PCR. V and J calls and clone size are as listed in that table; D and trimming were resolved from the DNA. The sample carries 30,000 to 40,000 clones, about 85% recorded once. This clonotype was sampled from a woman in her fifties or sixties with active COVID-19. Source material: peripheral blood.

The DNA for the CDR3 is TGTGCCAGCAGCAGGGACAGGAGCTATGGCTACACCTTC. This encodes CASSRDRSYGYTF. The chain couples TRBV5-4 to TRBJ1-2; 8 nucleotides agree with TRBD1. The germline gives CDR1 SGHNT, CDR2 YYREEE (reference sequence). V trimming: 4 bases; J trimming: 4 bases; junction bases outside the gene matches: 3. The CDR3 loop spans 13 amino acids.